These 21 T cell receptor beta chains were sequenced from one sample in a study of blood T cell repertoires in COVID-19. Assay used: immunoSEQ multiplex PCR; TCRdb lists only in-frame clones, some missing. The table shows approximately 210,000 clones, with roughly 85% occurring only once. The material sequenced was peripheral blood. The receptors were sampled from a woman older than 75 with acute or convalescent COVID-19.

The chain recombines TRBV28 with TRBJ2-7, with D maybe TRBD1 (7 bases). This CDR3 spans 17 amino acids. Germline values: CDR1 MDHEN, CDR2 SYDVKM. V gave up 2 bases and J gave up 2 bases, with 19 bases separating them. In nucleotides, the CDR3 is TGTGCCAGCAGTTTAGGAGGGGGCGGAGCCCAAACCTACGAGCAGTACTTC. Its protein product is CASSLGGGGAQTYEQYF.

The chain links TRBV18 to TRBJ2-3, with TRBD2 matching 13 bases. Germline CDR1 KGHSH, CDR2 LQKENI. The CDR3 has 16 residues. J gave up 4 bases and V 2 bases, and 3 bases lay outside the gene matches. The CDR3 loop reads CASSPVTSGGPDTQYF. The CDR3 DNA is TGTGCCAGCTCACCAGTGACTAGCGGGGGGCCAGATACGCAGTATTTT.

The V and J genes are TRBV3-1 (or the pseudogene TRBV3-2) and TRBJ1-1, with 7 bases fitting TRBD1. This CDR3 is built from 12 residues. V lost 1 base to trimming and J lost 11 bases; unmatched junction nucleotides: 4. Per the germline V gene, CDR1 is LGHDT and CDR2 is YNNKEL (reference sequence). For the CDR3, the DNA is TGTGCCAGCAGCCAAGCGGACAGGCCGGCTTTCTTT. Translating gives CASSQADRPAFF.

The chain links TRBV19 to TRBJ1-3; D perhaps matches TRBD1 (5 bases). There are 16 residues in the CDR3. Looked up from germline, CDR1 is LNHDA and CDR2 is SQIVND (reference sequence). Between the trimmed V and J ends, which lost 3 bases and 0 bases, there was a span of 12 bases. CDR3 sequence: CASSIWRGDSGNTIYF. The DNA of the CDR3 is TGTGCCAGTAGTATTTGGAGGGGCGACTCTGGAAACACCATATATTTT.

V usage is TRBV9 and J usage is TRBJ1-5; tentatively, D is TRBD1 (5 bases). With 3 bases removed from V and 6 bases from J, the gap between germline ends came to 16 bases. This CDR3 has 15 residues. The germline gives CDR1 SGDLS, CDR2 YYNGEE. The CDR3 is CASSEGMGGGQPQHF. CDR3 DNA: TGTGCCAGCAGCGAAGGCATGGGGGGGGGTCAGCCCCAGCATTTT.

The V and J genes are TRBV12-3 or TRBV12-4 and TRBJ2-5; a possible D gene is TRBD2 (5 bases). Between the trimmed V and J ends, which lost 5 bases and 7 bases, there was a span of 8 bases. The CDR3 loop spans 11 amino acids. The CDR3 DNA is TGTGCCAGCAGTACCAGCGGGACCCAGTACTTC. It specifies CASSTSGTQYF.

CDR3 nucleotide sequence: TGCAGCGTTGAAGATGGCCCATCATCTTTGAACACTGAAGCTTTCTTT. It codes for CSVEDGPSSLNTEAFF. This chain joins TRBV29-1 and TRBJ1-1; D remains ambiguous. CDR3 length equals 16 residues. Per germline, CDR1 SQVTM and CDR2 ANQGSEA. V was trimmed by 0 bases and J by 0 bases, leaving 14 bases between them. Based on the CDR3 plus reference TRBV29-1 and TRBJ1-1, the full variable domain is SAVISQKPSRDICQRGTSLTIQCQVDSQVTMMFWYRQQPGQSLTLIATANQGSEATYESGFVIDKFPISRPNLTFSTLTVSNMSPEDSSIYLCSVEDGPSSLNTEAFFGQGTRLTVV.

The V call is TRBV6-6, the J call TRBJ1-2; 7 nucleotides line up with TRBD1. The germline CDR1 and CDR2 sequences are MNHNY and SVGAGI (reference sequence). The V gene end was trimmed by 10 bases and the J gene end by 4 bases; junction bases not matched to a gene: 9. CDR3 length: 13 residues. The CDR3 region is CATLPGGSYGYTF. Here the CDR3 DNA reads TGTGCCACACTCCCAGGGGGGAGCTATGGCTACACCTTC.

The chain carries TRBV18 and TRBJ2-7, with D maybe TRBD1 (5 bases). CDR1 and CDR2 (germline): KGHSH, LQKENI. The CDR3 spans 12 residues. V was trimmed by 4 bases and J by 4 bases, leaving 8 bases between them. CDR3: CASSLDRYEQYF. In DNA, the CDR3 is TGTGCCAGCTCACTTGACAGATACGAGCAGTACTTC.

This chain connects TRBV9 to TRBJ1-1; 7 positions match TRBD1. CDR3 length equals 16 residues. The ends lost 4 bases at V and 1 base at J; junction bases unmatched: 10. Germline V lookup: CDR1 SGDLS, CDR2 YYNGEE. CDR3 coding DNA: TGTGCCAGCAGCCCACAATCGACAGGGACGAACACTGAAGCTTTCTTT. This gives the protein CASSPQSTGTNTEAFF.

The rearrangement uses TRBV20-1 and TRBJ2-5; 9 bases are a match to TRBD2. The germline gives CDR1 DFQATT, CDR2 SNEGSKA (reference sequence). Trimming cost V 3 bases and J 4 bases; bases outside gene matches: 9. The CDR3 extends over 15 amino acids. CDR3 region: CSASTAGGRRETQYF. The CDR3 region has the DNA TGCAGTGCTAGTACAGCGGGGGGTCGGAGAGAGACCCAGTACTTC.

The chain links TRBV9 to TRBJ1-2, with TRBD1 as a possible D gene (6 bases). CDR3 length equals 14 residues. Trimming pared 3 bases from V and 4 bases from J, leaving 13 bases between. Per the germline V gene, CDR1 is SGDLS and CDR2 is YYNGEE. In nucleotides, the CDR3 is TGTGCCAGCAGCGGACAGGCGGGCTTCTATGGCTACACCTTC. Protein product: CASSGQAGFYGYTF.

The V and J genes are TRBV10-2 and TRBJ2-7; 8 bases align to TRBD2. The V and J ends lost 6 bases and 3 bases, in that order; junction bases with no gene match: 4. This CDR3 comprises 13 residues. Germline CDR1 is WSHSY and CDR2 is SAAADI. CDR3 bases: TGCGCCAGCAGGGTTAGCGGGGTCTACGAGCAGTACTTC. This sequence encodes CASRVSGVYEQYF.

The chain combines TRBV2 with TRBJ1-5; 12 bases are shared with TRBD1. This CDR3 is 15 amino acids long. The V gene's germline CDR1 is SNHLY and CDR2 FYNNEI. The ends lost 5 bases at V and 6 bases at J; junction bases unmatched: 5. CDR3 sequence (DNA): TGTGCCAGCAGTCCGGGACAGGGGGCCAGTCAGCCCCAGCATTTT. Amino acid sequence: CASSPGQGASQPQHF. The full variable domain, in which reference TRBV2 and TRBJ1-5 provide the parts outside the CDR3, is EPEVTQTPSHQVTQMGQEVILRCVPISNHLYFYWYRQILGQKVEFLVSFYNNEISEKSEIFDDQFSVERPDGSNFTLKIRSTKLEDSAMYFCASSPGQGASQPQHFGDGTRLSIL.

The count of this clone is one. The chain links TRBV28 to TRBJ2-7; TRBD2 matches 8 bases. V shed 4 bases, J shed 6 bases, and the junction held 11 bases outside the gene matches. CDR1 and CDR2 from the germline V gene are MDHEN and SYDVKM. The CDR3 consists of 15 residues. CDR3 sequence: CASSSNGGGSGEQYF. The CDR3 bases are TGTGCCAGCAGTTCAAACGGGGGGGGTAGCGGCGAGCAGTACTTC.

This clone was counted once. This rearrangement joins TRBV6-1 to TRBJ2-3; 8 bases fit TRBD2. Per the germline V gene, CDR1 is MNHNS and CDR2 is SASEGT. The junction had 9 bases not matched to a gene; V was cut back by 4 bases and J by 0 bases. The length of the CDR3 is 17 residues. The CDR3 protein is CASSVRGSGASTDTQYF. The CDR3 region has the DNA TGTGCCAGCAGTGTCCGGGGTAGCGGGGCCAGCACAGATACGCAGTATTTT.

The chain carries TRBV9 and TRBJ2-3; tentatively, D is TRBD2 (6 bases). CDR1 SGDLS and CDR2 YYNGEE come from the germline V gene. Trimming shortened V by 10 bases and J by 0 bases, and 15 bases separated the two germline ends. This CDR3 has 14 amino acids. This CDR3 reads CASSGGYSTDTQYF. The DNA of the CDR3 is TGTGCCTCCTCCGGAGGGTATAGCACAGATACGCAGTATTTT. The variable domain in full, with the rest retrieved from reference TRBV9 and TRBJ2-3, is DSGVTQTPKHLITATGQRVTLRCSPRSGDLSVYWYQQSLDQGLQFLIQYYNGEERAKGNILERFSAQQFPDLHSELNLSSLELGDSALYFCASSGGYSTDTQYFGPGTRLTVL.

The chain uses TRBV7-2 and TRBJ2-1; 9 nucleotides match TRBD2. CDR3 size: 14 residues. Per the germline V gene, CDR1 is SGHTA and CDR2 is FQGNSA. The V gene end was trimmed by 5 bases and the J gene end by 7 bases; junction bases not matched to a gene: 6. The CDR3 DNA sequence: TGTGCCAGCAGCCTTAGCGGGGGTCAGAATGAGCAGTTCTTC. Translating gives CASSLSGGQNEQFF.

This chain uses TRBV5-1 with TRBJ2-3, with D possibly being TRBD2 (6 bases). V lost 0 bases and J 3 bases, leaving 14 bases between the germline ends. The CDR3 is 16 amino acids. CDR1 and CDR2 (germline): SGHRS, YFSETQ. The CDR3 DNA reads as TGCGCCAGCAGCTTGGTAGGTAGCGGCCCTACAGATACGCAGTATTTT. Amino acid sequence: CASSLVGSGPTDTQYF.

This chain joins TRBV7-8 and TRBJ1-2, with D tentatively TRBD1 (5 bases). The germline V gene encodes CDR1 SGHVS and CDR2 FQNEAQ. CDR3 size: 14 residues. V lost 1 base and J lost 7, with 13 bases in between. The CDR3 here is CASSLVEGAGGYTF. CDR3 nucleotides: TGTGCCAGCAGCTTAGTCGAAGGGGCTGGTGGCTACACCTTC.

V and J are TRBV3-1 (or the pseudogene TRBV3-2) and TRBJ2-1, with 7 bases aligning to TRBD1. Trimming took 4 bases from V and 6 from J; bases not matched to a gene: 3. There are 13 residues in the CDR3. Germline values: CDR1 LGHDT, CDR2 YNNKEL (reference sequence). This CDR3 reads CASSLRQGNEQFF. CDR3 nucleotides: TGTGCCAGCAGCCTAAGACAGGGCAATGAGCAGTTCTTC.